Presented here are 19 T cell receptor beta chains from one specimen sequenced in a study of T cells after yellow fever vaccination. TCRdb reanalysed the 5' RACE reads using MiXCR and keeps one entry per CDR3 protein. The data hold approximately 450,000 distinct CDR3 sequences, with 15% to 20% observed a single time. Material: PBMCs, obtained before the yellow fever booster vaccination. The receptor set was obtained from a man between 18 and 35 years old who received the YFV17D yellow fever vaccine.

This clonotype was seen only a few times. This sequence joins TRBV7-2 and TRBJ2-3; D call uncertain. CDR3 length: 12 amino acids. Germline V gene data show CDR1 as SGHTA and CDR2 as FQGNSA. Trimming took 2 bases from V and 6 from J, leaving 6 bases between them. CDR3 in DNA: TGTGCCAGCAGCTTAATGGGGGATACGCAGTATTTT. The encoded protein is CASSLMGDTQYF.

The chain joins TRBV6-1 to TRBJ2-3, with 9 positions matching TRBD2. Per the germline V gene, CDR1 is MNHNS and CDR2 is SASEGT. The CDR3 extends over 14 amino acids. The trim removed 4 bases at V and 6 bases at J, leaving 5 bases unmatched. The CDR3 region is CASSVYGLADTQYF. The CDR3 DNA reads TGTGCCAGCAGTGTCTATGGACTAGCGGATACGCAGTATTTT.

J is TRBJ2-1 and V is TRBV28; 9 bases are a match to TRBD1. The CDR3 covers 15 residues. J lost 7 bases, V lost 6 bases, and 10 bases had no gene match. Germline V CDR1 and CDR2: MDHEN, SYDVKM. Written as DNA, the CDR3 is TGTGCCAGCAGCTTAGATGGGACAGGGAAAAATGAGCAGTTCTTC. Translating it yields CASSLDGTGKNEQFF.

This clonotype was counted only a few times. This sequence joins TRBV20-1 and TRBJ2-3; the match to TRBD1 covers 9 bases. The V gene end was trimmed by 5 bases and the J gene end by 0 bases; junction bases not matched to a gene: 6. Germline-derived CDR1 and CDR2 are DFQATT and SNEGSKA (reference sequence). The CDR3 is 15 residues long. The CDR3 here is CSAGRQGGSTDTQYF. Written as DNA, the CDR3 is TGCAGTGCTGGCAGACAGGGGGGGAGCACAGATACGCAGTATTTT.

The chain employs TRBV10-3 and TRBJ1-1; the D gene is possibly TRBD1 (5 bases). Germline CDR1 and CDR2: ENHRY and SYGVKD. The ends were cut back, 0 bases at V and 5 bases at J, with 13 bases in the middle. CDR3 size: 15 residues. This CDR3 is CAISESGVLGTEAFF. Here the CDR3 DNA reads TGTGCCATCAGTGAGTCGGGGGTCCTGGGGACTGAAGCTTTCTTT.

This clonotype has ten or more counts. The chain links TRBV4-3 to TRBJ2-5; maybe TRBD1 (6 bases). V gave up 4 bases and J gave up 4 bases, with 13 bases separating them. Germline-derived CDR1 and CDR2 are LGHNA and YSLEER. The length of the CDR3 is 14 residues. CDR3 bases: TGCGCCAGCAGCCGCTCAACAGGGTCAGAGACCCAGTACTTC. It specifies CASSRSTGSETQYF.

This chain uses TRBV3-1 with TRBJ2-3; 8 nucleotides line up with TRBD2. There are 16 residues in the CDR3. Trimming at V came to 3 bases and at J to 4 bases, leaving 9 bases not matched to a gene. Germline loops: CDR1 LGHDT, CDR2 YNNKEL (reference sequence). CDR3 loop: CASSQTSVTVADTQYF. The CDR3 nucleotides read TGTGCCAGCAGCCAGACTAGCGTAACGGTGGCAGATACGCAGTATTTT.

About this clonotype: Its ends do not fully match the called genes, so a read error is possible. The rearrangement uses TRBV3-1 and TRBJ1-1; D perhaps matches TRBD1 (6 bases). The germline gives CDR1 LGHDT, CDR2 YNNKEL (reference sequence). The CDR3 covers 13 residues. CDR3 protein: CASSLGQNTESFF. As DNA, the CDR3 is TGTGCCAGCAGCCTTGGACAGAACACTGAATCTTTCTTT.

In this sample, this clonotype turned up many times. The chain uses TRBV6-2 or TRBV6-3 and TRBJ1-1; D is undetermined. The CDR3 runs 12 residues. CDR1 and CDR2 (germline): MNHEY, SVGEGT. The V end lost 6 bases, the J end lost 4 bases, and 9 bases lay between the germline ends. In DNA form, the CDR3 reads TGTGCCAGCAGCCCAAGGAGCACTGAAGCTTTCTTT. Protein sequence: CASSPRSTEAFF.

The rearrangement uses TRBV20-1 and TRBJ1-1; D gene uncertain. The CDR3 length is 13 residues. Per germline, CDR1 DFQATT and CDR2 SNEGSKA (reference sequence). V lost 2 bases and J lost 3, with 10 bases in between. The CDR3 loop is CSARPPAHTEAFF. The CDR3 coding sequence is TGCAGTGCTAGACCCCCAGCGCACACTGAAGCTTTCTTT.

V is TRBV20-1 and J is TRBJ2-1; tentatively, D is TRBD2 (6 bases). V lost 8 bases, J lost 0 bases, and 8 bases lay in between. The CDR3 is 12 amino acids. CDR1 and CDR2 from the germline V gene are DFQATT and SNEGSKA (reference sequence). CDR3 nucleotides: TGCAGTCGGGGGAGCTCCTACAATGAGCAGTTCTTC. It encodes CSRGSSYNEQFF.

In its sample, this clonotype was seen a few times. V is TRBV29-1 and J is TRBJ1-2; D not certain. Trimming pared 4 bases from V and 4 bases from J, leaving 10 bases between. This CDR3 spans 12 amino acids. Germline CDR1 and CDR2: SQVTM and ANQGSEA. The CDR3 loop is CSVAVGSYGYTF. In nucleotides, the CDR3 is TGCAGCGTTGCGGTAGGGTCCTATGGCTACACCTTC.

This clonotype was detected a few times. The chain recombines TRBV19 with TRBJ2-7; 7 bases line up with TRBD2. The V gene end was trimmed by 3 bases and the J gene end by 0 bases; junction bases not matched to a gene: 8. There are 16 residues in the CDR3. The germline V gene encodes CDR1 LNHDA and CDR2 SQIVND (reference sequence). CDR3 protein: CASSIAKRGLSYEQYF. CDR3 nucleotide sequence: TGTGCCAGTAGTATCGCCAAGCGGGGACTCTCCTACGAGCAGTACTTC. Combining the CDR3 with reference TRBV19 and TRBJ2-7 gives the whole variable domain DGGITQSPKYLFRKEGQNVTLSCEQNLNHDAMYWYRQDPGQGLRLIYYSQIVNDFQKGDIAEGYSVSREKKESFPLTVTSAQKNPTAFYLCASSIAKRGLSYEQYFGPGTRLTVT.

This clonotype has just a few counts. The chain uses TRBV5-6 and TRBJ2-7; possibly TRBD1 for D (6 bases). There are 14 residues in the CDR3. Germline V gene data show CDR1 as SGHDT and CDR2 as YYEEEE. V lost 0 bases to trimming and J lost 2 bases, with 9 bases between them. The CDR3 loop is CASSLEGEPYEQYV. DNA of the CDR3: TGTGCCAGCAGCTTGGAGGGGGAACCCTACGAGCAGTACGTC.

This clonotype was counted between two and nine times. This chain connects TRBV7-2 to TRBJ2-3, with no clear D. V shed 0 bases and J shed 2 bases, with 9 bases lying between them. The length of the CDR3 is 15 residues. CDR1 SGHTA and CDR2 FQGNSA come from the germline V gene. The CDR3 protein is CASSLALTFTDTQYF. As DNA, the CDR3 is TGTGCCAGCAGCTTAGCGCTAACATTCACAGATACGCAGTATTTT.

This sequence joins TRBV12-3 or TRBV12-4 and TRBJ1-2, with D unresolved. V lost 0 bases, J lost 7 bases, and 9 bases lay in between. The CDR3 is made up of 13 amino acids. CDR3 coding DNA: TGTGCCAGCAGTTTAGCCGGGCTCTTTGGCTACACCTTC. Amino acids: CASSLAGLFGYTF.

J is TRBJ2-5 and V is TRBV5-1; D may correspond to TRBD1 or TRBD2 (6 bases each). Germline assignment: CDR1 SGHRS and CDR2 YFSETQ. V was cut by 4 bases and J by 5 bases, with 18 bases left in between. The CDR3 loop spans 15 amino acids. CDR3 nucleotide sequence: TGCGCCAGCAGCCTCTGGGGGGCGGCGGGGGAGACCCAGTACTTC. Its protein is CASSLWGAAGETQYF.

This clonotype was seen more than once but under ten times. The rearrangement links TRBV5-1 to TRBJ2-5; the D is unclear. Germline-derived CDR1 and CDR2 are SGHRS and YFSETQ. The CDR3 loop spans 14 amino acids. The germline V and J ends were trimmed by 0 bases and 4 bases, with 10 bases remaining between them. The CDR3 is CASSLASAGETQYF. The CDR3 DNA follows: TGCGCCAGCAGCTTGGCCAGCGCAGGAGAGACCCAGTACTTC.

This clonotype turned up a few times. The chain carries TRBV6-1 and TRBJ2-7, with 7 positions matching TRBD2. Germline assignment: CDR1 MNHNS and CDR2 SASEGT. The J segment lost 2 bases and the V segment lost 5 bases, leaving 6 bases of the junction unmatched. This CDR3 spans 14 amino acids. This chain's CDR3 is CASSPRGFPYEQYF. For the CDR3, the DNA is TGTGCCAGCAGTCCGCGGGGGTTTCCCTACGAGCAGTACTTC.